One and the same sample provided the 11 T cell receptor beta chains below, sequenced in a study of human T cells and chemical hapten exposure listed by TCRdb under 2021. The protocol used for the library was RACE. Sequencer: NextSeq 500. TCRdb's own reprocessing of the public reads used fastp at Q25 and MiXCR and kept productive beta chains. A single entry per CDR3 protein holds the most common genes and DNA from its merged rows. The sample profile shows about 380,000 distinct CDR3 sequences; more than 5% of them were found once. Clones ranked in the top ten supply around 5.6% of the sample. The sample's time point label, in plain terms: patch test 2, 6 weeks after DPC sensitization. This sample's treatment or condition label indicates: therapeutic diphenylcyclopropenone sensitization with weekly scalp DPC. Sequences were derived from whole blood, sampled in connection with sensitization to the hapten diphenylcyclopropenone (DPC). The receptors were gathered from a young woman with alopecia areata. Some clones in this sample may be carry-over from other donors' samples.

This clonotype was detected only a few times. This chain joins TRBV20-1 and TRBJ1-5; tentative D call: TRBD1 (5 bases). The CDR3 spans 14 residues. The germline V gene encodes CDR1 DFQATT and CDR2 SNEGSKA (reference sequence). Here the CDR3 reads CSGAVGASNQPQHF. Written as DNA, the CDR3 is TGCAGCGGGGCGGTTGGAGCTAGCAATCAGCCCCAGCATTTT.

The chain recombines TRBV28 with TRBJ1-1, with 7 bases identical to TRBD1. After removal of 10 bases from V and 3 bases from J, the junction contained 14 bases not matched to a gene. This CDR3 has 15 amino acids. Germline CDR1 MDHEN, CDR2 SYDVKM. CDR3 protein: CATLERGLGDTEAFF. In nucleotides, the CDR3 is TGTGCCACCCTCGAAAGGGGGCTCGGGGACACTGAAGCTTTCTTT.

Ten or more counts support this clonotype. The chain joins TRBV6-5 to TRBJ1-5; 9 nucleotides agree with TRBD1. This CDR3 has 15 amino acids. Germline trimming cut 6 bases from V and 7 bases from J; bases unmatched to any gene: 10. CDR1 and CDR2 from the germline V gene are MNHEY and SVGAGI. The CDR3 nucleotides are TGTGCCAGCAGGAAAGGGACAGGGAAAAGACAGCCCCAGCATTTT. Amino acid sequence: CASRKGTGKRQPQHF.

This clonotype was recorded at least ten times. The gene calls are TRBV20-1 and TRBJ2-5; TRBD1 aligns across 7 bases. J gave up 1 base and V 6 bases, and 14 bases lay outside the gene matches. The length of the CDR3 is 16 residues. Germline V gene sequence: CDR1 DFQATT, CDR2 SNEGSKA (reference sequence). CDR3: CSAGGYEGASQETQYF. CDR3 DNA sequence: TGCAGTGCCGGAGGTTACGAGGGGGCAAGCCAAGAGACCCAGTACTTC.

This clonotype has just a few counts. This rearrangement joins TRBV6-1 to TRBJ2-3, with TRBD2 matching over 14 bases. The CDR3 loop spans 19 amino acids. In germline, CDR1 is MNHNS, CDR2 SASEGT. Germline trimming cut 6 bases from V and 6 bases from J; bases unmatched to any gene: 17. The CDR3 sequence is CASSPRLAGGQGATDTQYF. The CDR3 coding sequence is TGTGCCAGCAGCCCTCGACTAGCGGGGGGGCAGGGGGCTACCGATACGCAGTATTTT.

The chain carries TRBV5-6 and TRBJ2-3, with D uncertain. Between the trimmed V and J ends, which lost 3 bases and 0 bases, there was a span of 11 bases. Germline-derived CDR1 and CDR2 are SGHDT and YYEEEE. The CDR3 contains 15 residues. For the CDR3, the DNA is TGTGCCAGCAGCTCGGGCCTGGCTAGCACAGATACGCAGTATTTT. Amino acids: CASSSGLASTDTQYF.

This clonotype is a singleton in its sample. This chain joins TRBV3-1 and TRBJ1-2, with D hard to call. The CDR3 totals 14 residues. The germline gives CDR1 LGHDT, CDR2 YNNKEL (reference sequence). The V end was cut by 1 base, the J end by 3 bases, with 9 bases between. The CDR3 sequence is CASSQVTEDYGYTF. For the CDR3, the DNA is TGTGCCAGCAGCCAAGTAACGGAGGACTATGGCTACACCTTC. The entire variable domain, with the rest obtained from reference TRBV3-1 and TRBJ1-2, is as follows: DTAVSQTPKYLVTQMGNDKSIKCEQNLGHDTMYWYKQDSKKFLKIMFSYNNKELIINETVPNRFSPKSPDKAHLNLHINSLELGDSAVYFCASSQVTEDYGYTFGSGTRLTVV.

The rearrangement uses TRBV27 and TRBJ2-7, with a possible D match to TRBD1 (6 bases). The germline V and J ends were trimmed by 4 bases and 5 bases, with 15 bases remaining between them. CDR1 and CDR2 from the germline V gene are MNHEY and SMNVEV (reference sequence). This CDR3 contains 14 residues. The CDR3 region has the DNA TGTGCCAGCAGTTCACGACAGGCACACGACGAGCAGTACTTC. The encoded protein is CASSSRQAHDEQYF.

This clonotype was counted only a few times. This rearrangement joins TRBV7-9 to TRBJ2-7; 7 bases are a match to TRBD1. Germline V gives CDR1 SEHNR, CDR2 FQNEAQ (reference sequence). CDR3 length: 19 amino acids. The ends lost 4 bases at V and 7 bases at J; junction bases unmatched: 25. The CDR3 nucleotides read TGTGCCAGCAGCTATCCGAGGGGCACAGGGGCGACTTTTGGTGGTGAGCAGTACTTC. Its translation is CASSYPRGTGATFGGEQYF.

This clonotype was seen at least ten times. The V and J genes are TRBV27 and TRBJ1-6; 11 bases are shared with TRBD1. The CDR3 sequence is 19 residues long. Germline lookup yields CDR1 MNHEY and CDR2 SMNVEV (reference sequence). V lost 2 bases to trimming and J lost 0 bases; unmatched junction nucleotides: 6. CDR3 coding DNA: TGTGCCAGCAGTTTAATCCCCGGGACAGGGGGCTCCTATAATTCACCCCTCCACTTT. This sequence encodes CASSLIPGTGGSYNSPLHF.

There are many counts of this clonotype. In DNA, the CDR3 is TGTGCCAGCAGAACTCCAACGGGACCGATGAATCAGCCCCAGCATTTT. Encoded protein: CASRTPTGPMNQPQHF. The V gene is TRBV6-6, the J gene TRBJ1-5; tentative D call: TRBD1 (5 bases). The V end was cut by 6 bases, the J end by 4 bases, with 19 bases between. The germline CDR1 and CDR2 sequences are MNHNY and SVGAGI (reference sequence). This CDR3 is 16 amino acids long.